This record covers a single TCR beta chain. This clonotype was found many times. No cognate antigen has been identified for it. The input lacks base qualities; no much larger clone sits a single base away. This sample is drawn from a study of T-cell memory formation after mild COVID-19 (dated by TCRdb to the early 2020s). For the wider study: TCR sequence clusters from the two donors were found to be largely donor specific. In a couple of donors, T-cell clones that expanded and contracted after mild COVID-19 were tracked by sequencing TCRalpha and TCRbeta repertoires over time. Two young, previously healthy adult volunteers made up the cohort, one male and one female.

Instrument used: Illumina NovaSeq 6000. Using 5'RACE with constant-segment primers, TCRalpha and TCRbeta cDNA libraries were constructed, with sample barcodes and unique molecular identifiers added in the process. RNA was extracted from every sample with Trizol reagent. Library amplification was performed in two PCR steps, and a second sample barcode and Illumina TruSeq adapters were introduced in the second step. Libraries were sequenced on an Illumina NovaSeq with 2 x 150 bp paired-end reads. The published analysis was carried out like this. With migec v1.2.7, reads were demultiplexed and then collapsed into UMI-guided consensus sequences. Using mixcr v2.1.11, UMI consensuses were aligned to TRA and TRB V and J templates and then assembled into clonotypes. A clonotype was counted as expanded or contracted only when both edgeR and NoisET called the clonotype significant, with the noise models trained on biological replicates. For edgeR calls, the cutoffs were a false discovery rate-adjusted p below 0.01 and a log2 fold-change threshold of 1. PCA with hierarchical clustering of max-normalized trajectories of the 1000 most abundant clonotypes was used as exploratory dynamics analysis. Separately sequenced CD4+ and CD8+ repertoires were used to assign the CD4 or CD8 phenotype of responding clones. TCRdb reprocessing: public reads trimmed at Q25 with fastp, clones called with MiXCR, in-frame beta chains kept. Every entry covers one CDR3 protein and lists the most common genes and DNA from its rows. The V and J calls shown here were made by TCRdb, not taken from the authors' results. The sample contains a few hundred thousand distinct CDR3 sequences, 8.5% to 9.5% of them found a single time. The top ten clonotypes cover 22% of the sample.

PBMCs were isolated by Ficoll-Paque density gradient centrifugation. The research as a whole found: Contracting CD4+ clones were found mainly in CM and EM memory subsets, while CD8+ clones were enriched in EMRA. Some responding clones were detected in pre-infection memory, suggesting pre-existing cross-reactive memory T cells joined the SARS-CoV-2 response. The study included only a couple of mild cases, and larger cohorts that include severe cases with pre-infection samples were judged to be necessary. Balanced CD4/CD8 phenotypes were observed for clones contracting from day 15 to 85, whereas a bias towards CD4+ was observed for a second wave of clones expanding from day 15 to 37. The second-wave clones that peaked on day 37 were not confirmed to be SARS-CoV-2 specific.

V has 5 bases trimmed and J has 6 bases trimmed; junction bases matching no gene number 9. The germline V gene provides CDR1 SGHRS and CDR2 YFSETQ. The CDR3 sequence holds 15 residues, the cysteine and phenylalanine included. Just the 45-base CDR3 DNA is kept, in frame starting at base 1. The TCR originated in a man aged 18 to 29 who had mild COVID-19 (a few samples of this study predate the infection). The sample titles of this study are shuffled in the database, so cell type and time point are left out; the donor was told from shared clones. The specimen sequenced was PBMCs or a T cell subset sorted from them (not recorded which). Recombination connected TRBV5-1 to TRBJ2-2, with 8 bases matching TRBD2. The CDR3: CASSLQAGGPGELFF. The sequenced DNA is TGCGCCAGCAGTCTTCAGGCGGGGGGTCCCGGGGAGCTGTTTTTT.